This T cell receptor (beta chain) was recorded in a study of blood T cell repertoires in COVID-19. Study details: Samples taken during acute and convalescent COVID-19 were collected in the United States, Italy and Spain.

Using immunoSEQ multiplex PCR, the repertoire was profiled, and TCRdb retains in-frame clones only, with some absent. This sample has over 250,000 clones, with about 85% found just once. Trimming cost V 4 bases and J 5 bases; bases outside gene matches: 6. Germline V gives CDR1 LGHDT, CDR2 YNNKEL (reference sequence). The CDR3 consists of 15 residues. The gene calls are TRBV3-1 (or the pseudogene TRBV3-2) and TRBJ2-1, with 9 bases aligning to TRBD1. What was sequenced was peripheral blood. The receptor comes from a human donor in a cohort sampled during active COVID-19. CDR3: CASSLDRGGHNEQFF. CDR3 coding DNA: TGTGCCAGCAGCCTGGACAGGGGAGGCCACAATGAGCAGTTCTTC.